The T cell receptor beta chain described here comes from a study of tumor and adjacent non-tumor tissue in lung cancer. This sample's RNA came from whole unsorted tissue. Whole-study results and caveats: Compared with tumor, normal lung showed significantly lower TCR diversity.

On this clonotype: Its antigen is not known. One end of the junction varies from germline; a read error may be responsible.

The library came from three nested PCR rounds adapted from ARM-PCR protocols. One entry per CDR3 protein, called by TCRdb with MiXCR from the multiplex PCR reads. Of about 76,000 distinct CDR3 sequences in the sample, about two thirds are singletons; the top ten hold 10% to 15%. The CDR3 covers 16 residues. Looked up from germline, CDR1 is MGHRA and CDR2 is YSYEKL. This receptor was identified in a woman in her 70s with non-small cell lung cancer. The J gene is TRBJ1-6, the V gene TRBV4-1; TRBD1 matches at 7 bases. Sequenced: lung tumor tissue. CDR3 in DNA: TGCTCCAGCGGCCAAGCCCCAGGGACAGATAATTCATCCCTCCACTTT. Translation: CSSGQAPGTDNSSLHF.